One sample yielded the 4 T cell receptor beta chains listed below, sequenced in a study of cytomegalovirus exposure and HLA in healthy donors. The primer mix had 60 Vbeta and 13 Jbeta primers. Using immunoSEQ multiplex PCR, the repertoire was profiled, and TCRdb retains in-frame clones only, with some absent. The sample has some 150,000 clones, 82% seen once. Sequenced sample: PBMCs. These receptors were collected from a man aged 18 to 30 in good health and CMV-seropositive.

V and J are TRBV6-5 and TRBJ1-2; D is possibly TRBD1 (5 bases). The CDR3 extends over 14 amino acids. Germline CDR1 is MNHEY and CDR2 is SVGAGI. Trimming removed 8 bases at V and 4 bases at J, with 17 bases between. For the CDR3, the DNA is TGTGCCAGCCTTCCCTCCAGGGCGCCCTATGGCTACACCTTC. It encodes CASLPSRAPYGYTF.

V usage is TRBV2 and J usage is TRBJ1-3; 7 bases match TRBD1. The CDR3 spans 15 residues. Germline V lookup: CDR1 SNHLY, CDR2 FYNNEI. J lost 0 bases, V lost 5 bases, and 4 bases had no gene match. The chain's CDR3 is CASSLQGSSGNTIYF. The CDR3 DNA is TGTGCCAGCAGTTTACAGGGGAGCTCTGGAAACACCATATATTTT.

This chain connects TRBV27 to TRBJ2-7; D is possibly TRBD2 (5 bases). V lost 3 bases and J lost 4, with 16 bases in between. CDR3 size: 15 residues. The germline V gene has CDR1 MNHEY and CDR2 SMNVEV (reference sequence). CDR3 bases: TGTGCCAGCAGTTTGCGCCCCGGGAACCTTTACGAGCAGTACTTC. Translation gives CASSLRPGNLYEQYF.

The chain carries TRBV27 and TRBJ2-3, with 10 positions matching TRBD2. The germline V gene encodes CDR1 MNHEY and CDR2 SMNVEV (reference sequence). The CDR3 runs 14 residues. Losses at the gene ends were 5 bases for V and 3 bases for J; bases not matched to a gene: 2. As DNA, the CDR3 is TGTGCCAGCAGTGAGCGGGAGGGGACAGATACGCAGTATTTT. This gives the protein CASSEREGTDTQYF.